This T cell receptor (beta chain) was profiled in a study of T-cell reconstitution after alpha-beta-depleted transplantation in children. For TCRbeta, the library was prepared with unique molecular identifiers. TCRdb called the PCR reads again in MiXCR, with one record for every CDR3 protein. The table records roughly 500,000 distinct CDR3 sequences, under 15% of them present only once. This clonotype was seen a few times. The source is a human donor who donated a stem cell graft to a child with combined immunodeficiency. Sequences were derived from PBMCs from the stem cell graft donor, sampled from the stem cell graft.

Written as DNA, the CDR3 is TGTGCCAGCAGAGCGACCGGGACTAGCGGCCCCACAGATACGCAGTATTTT. Translating it yields CASRATGTSGPTDTQYF. This sequence joins TRBV6-1 and TRBJ2-3, with 11 bases matching TRBD2. Germline trimming cut 6 bases from V and 2 bases from J; bases unmatched to any gene: 10. CDR3 length: 17 amino acids. The germline V gene has CDR1 MNHNS and CDR2 SASEGT.